This entry features one T cell receptor beta chain sequence. Between the trimmed V and J ends, which lost 8 bases and 11 bases, there was a span of 15 bases. The CDR3 extends over 12 amino acids. Germline lookup yields CDR1 MNHEY and CDR2 SVGAGI. Original analysis: The assay estimated nucleated cells by amplifying reference gene primers. The data were produced by immunoSEQ multiplex PCR, yet TCRdb's version contains in-frame clones alone and is incomplete. The V and J calls and the clone size are those of that table, but D and trimming were determined from the DNA. The table records fewer than 200,000 clones, roughly 86% of them present only once. Participants were aged roughly 18 to 89 years from around 26 US areas. The record originates from a study of blood T cell repertoires in COVID-19. Across the study: The United States, Italy and Spain provided the acute and convalescent COVID-19 samples. T cells, B-cell-depleted T cells, or PBMCs provided the cDNA or gDNA that served as material.

Sequenced sample: PBMCs or T cells enriched from blood (not recorded which). The rearrangement links TRBV6-5 to TRBJ1-4; weak D call: TRBD1 (6 bases). This TCR was sampled from a woman aged 40-49 years in a cohort exposed to, infected with or recovered from COVID-19 (not recorded which). CDR3 in DNA: TGTGCCAGCCGGTTACAGGGAGAGAAACTGTTTTTT. It codes for CASRLQGEKLFF.